What follows are 19 T cell receptor beta chains derived from one specimen sequenced in a study of CD8 T cells in ankylosing spondylitis. Each CDR3 protein is one row after TCRdb ran MiXCR on the 5' RACE reads. The sample yields approximately 92,000 distinct CDR3 sequences, roughly 8.8% seen once. The sequencing sample was made of blood, either unsorted or a sorted T cell fraction (not recorded which). These receptors were collected from a male donor with ankylosing spondylitis or in good health (not recorded which).

This clonotype was picked up many times. The V and J genes are TRBV12-3 or TRBV12-4 and TRBJ2-1; TRBD2 matches at 10 bases. This CDR3 region has 16 residues. Unmatched junction bases numbered 6, after V lost 5 bases and J lost 2 bases. Here the CDR3 reads CASSQIAGGPYNEQFF. As DNA, the CDR3 is TGTGCCAGCAGTCAGATAGCGGGGGGCCCCTACAATGAGCAGTTCTTC.

The sample holds many counts of this clonotype. This chain links TRBV12-3 or TRBV12-4 with TRBJ1-2; TRBD1 matches at 9 bases. CDR3 length: 15 residues. With 5 bases clipped from V and 5 bases from J, the junction kept 9 bases outside the gene matches. The CDR3 protein is CASSKTGGKGYGYTF. The CDR3 nucleotides are TGTGCCAGCAGTAAAACAGGGGGCAAGGGGTATGGCTACACCTTC.

This clonotype was observed many times. The chain recombines TRBV11-2 with TRBJ2-5; TRBD2 aligns across 8 bases. The CDR3 has 16 amino acids. Germline V gene sequence: CDR1 SGHAT, CDR2 FQNNGV. V lost 3 bases and J lost 5; bases outside the gene matches: 11. The CDR3 coding sequence is TGTGCCAGCAGCTTTTTAAACGGGGGGGCCGCGGAGACCCAGTACTTC. Translating gives CASSFLNGGAAETQYF.

This clonotype was observed at least ten times. V usage is TRBV7-3 and J usage is TRBJ2-3; D remains ambiguous. CDR1 is SGHTA, CDR2 FQGTGA, per germline. The CDR3 spans 13 residues. Between the trimmed V and J ends, which lost 3 bases and 3 bases, there was a span of 7 bases. Here the CDR3 reads CASSLEQTDTQYF. The CDR3 nucleotides read TGTGCCAGCAGCTTGGAACAGACAGATACGCAGTATTTT.

This clonotype has more than one count but fewer than ten. The chain has TRBV20-1 and TRBJ2-5; no reliable D call. The V end lost 2 bases, the J end lost 1 base, and 11 bases lay between the germline ends. CDR3 length: 14 amino acids. The germline V gene has CDR1 DFQATT and CDR2 SNEGSKA (reference sequence). CDR3 nucleotides: TGCAGTGCTAGATCCCTAGGGATCCAAGAGACCCAGTACTTC. Protein: CSARSLGIQETQYF.

In its sample, this clonotype was seen many times. The chain uses TRBV5-1 and TRBJ1-3; TRBD1 matches at 7 bases. The CDR3 contains 12 residues. Germline values: CDR1 SGHRS, CDR2 YFSETQ. V lost 7 bases to trimming and J lost 7 bases; unmatched junction nucleotides: 5. The DNA of the CDR3 is TGCGCCAGCGGTACAGGGGACAACACCATATATTTT. It translates to CASGTGDNTIYF.

In its sample, this clonotype was seen many times. This rearrangement joins TRBV7-8 to TRBJ2-7; D not resolved. The CDR3 runs to 14 residues. Trimming pared 4 bases from V and 3 bases from J, leaving 13 bases between. Germline V gene lookup returns CDR1 SGHVS and CDR2 FQNEAQ. As DNA, the CDR3 is TGTGCCAGCAGCTCCCAGCCGGGCGGCTACGAGCAGTACTTC. This encodes CASSSQPGGYEQYF.

This clonotype was observed many times. The chain carries TRBV5-1 and TRBJ2-3; TRBD2 aligns across 8 bases. Germline CDR1 reads SGHRS; CDR2 reads YFSETQ. The CDR3 runs 17 residues. The V gene end was trimmed by 4 bases and the J gene end by 2 bases; junction bases not matched to a gene: 12. The CDR3 is CASSERAGTSNTDTQYF. DNA of the CDR3: TGCGCCAGCAGCGAGAGAGCCGGGACTAGTAACACAGATACGCAGTATTTT.

The table lists this clonotype with many counts. This chain joins TRBV5-6 and TRBJ2-7; the D gene is possibly TRBD1 (5 bases). Per the germline V gene, CDR1 is SGHDT and CDR2 is YYEEEE. The CDR3 length is 15 residues. Trimming removed 1 base at V and 3 bases at J, with 14 bases between. CDR3 nucleotide sequence: TGTGCCAGCAGCTTGAATCGACAGAGATACTACGAGCAGTACTTC. It encodes CASSLNRQRYYEQYF. The variable domain in full, with the rest retrieved from reference TRBV5-6 and TRBJ2-7, is DAGVTQSPTHLIKTRGQQVTLRCSPKSGHDTVSWYQQALGQGPQFIFQYYEEEERQRGNFPDRFSGHQFPNYSSELNVNALLLGDSALYLCASSLNRQRYYEQYFGPGTRLTVT.

This clonotype has at least ten counts. V and J are TRBV20-1 and TRBJ2-5; D call uncertain. Germline assignment: CDR1 DFQATT and CDR2 SNEGSKA (reference sequence). V dropped 3 bases and J dropped 5 bases, with 4 bases sitting between them. This CDR3 contains 10 residues. CDR3 sequence reads: CSASEETQYF. The CDR3 DNA sequence: TGCAGTGCTAGCGAGGAGACCCAGTACTTC.

The sample holds many counts of this clonotype. The chain uses TRBV2 and TRBJ1-4, with 8 bases identical to TRBD1. The CDR3 sequence is 16 residues long. Germline V gives CDR1 SNHLY, CDR2 FYNNEI. The trim removed 4 bases at V and 3 bases at J, leaving 7 bases unmatched. Here the CDR3 reads CASSVTQGASNEKLFF. In DNA, the CDR3 is TGTGCCAGCAGTGTAACGCAGGGGGCTTCTAATGAAAAACTGTTTTTT.

The chain employs TRBV12-3 or TRBV12-4 and TRBJ2-1; tentative D call: TRBD1 (5 bases). The germline V and J ends were trimmed by 4 bases and 2 bases, with 9 bases remaining between them. This CDR3 spans 14 amino acids. The chain's CDR3 is CASSSRDTYNEQFF. DNA for the CDR3: TGTGCCAGCAGTTCCAGGGATACCTACAATGAGCAGTTCTTC.

This clonotype was counted a few times. The rearrangement joins TRBV20-1 to TRBJ2-2, with 10 nucleotides matching TRBD2. The CDR3 covers 13 residues. Germline CDR1 is DFQATT and CDR2 is SNEGSKA (reference sequence). The CDR3 spells CSLAGENTGELFF. The CDR3 DNA reads TGCAGCCTAGCGGGGGAGAACACCGGGGAGCTGTTTTTT.

This clonotype was recorded many times. The chain is built from TRBV12-3 or TRBV12-4 and TRBJ1-5; D is perhaps TRBD1 (5 bases). With 5 bases removed from V and 3 bases from J, the gap between germline ends came to 17 bases. CDR3 length equals 16 residues. The CDR3 bases are TGTGCCAGCAGTACCGAGCGGGACCCACACAATCAGCCCCAGCATTTT. This sequence encodes CASSTERDPHNQPQHF.

This chain links TRBV30 with TRBJ1-1; 8 bases match TRBD1. The CDR3 length is 15 residues. The germline V gene has CDR1 GTSNPN and CDR2 SVGIG (reference sequence). Trimming took 2 bases from V and 1 from J; bases not matched to a gene: 6. CDR3 sequence (DNA): TGTGCCTGGAGTCAAACCGGGACAGGGAACACTGAAGCTTTCTTT. Translated: CAWSQTGTGNTEAFF.

The count of this clonotype is one. Sequence at one end of the junction differs from germline and may be a read error. The chain is built from TRBV12-3 or TRBV12-4 and TRBJ2-1; D not certain. The CDR3 length is 11 residues. CDR3 residues: CTSSLANEQFF. CDR3 nucleotides: TGTACCAGCAGTTTGGCCAATGAGCAGTTCTTC.

This clonotype showed up many times. The chain combines TRBV7-3 with TRBJ2-1; the D call may be TRBD1 or TRBD2 (6 bases each). CDR1 and CDR2 from the germline V gene are SGHTA and FQGTGA. This CDR3 contains 19 residues. The V end lost 1 base, the J end lost 4 bases, and 23 bases lay between the germline ends. The CDR3 nucleotides are TGTGCCAGCAGCTTAATTTCAGGCGGGACACAAGGACGTTACAATGAGCAGTTCTTC. Its translation is CASSLISGGTQGRYNEQFF. The full variable domain, rest sourced from reference TRBV7-3 and TRBJ2-1, is GAGVSQTPSNKVTEKGKYVELRCDPISGHTALYWYRQSLGQGPEFLIYFQGTGAADDSGLPNDRFFAVRPEGSVSTLKIQRTERGDSAVYLCASSLISGGTQGRYNEQFFGPGTRLTVL.

This clonotype was seen many times. This chain joins TRBV5-5 and TRBJ1-2; D gene unclear. V dropped 4 bases and J dropped 0 bases, with 10 bases sitting between them. This CDR3 is built from 14 residues. CDR1 is SGHKS, CDR2 YYEKEE, per germline (reference sequence). DNA for the CDR3: TGTGCCAGCAGCCGTTCAGACCCTAACTATGGCTACACCTTC. Protein: CASSRSDPNYGYTF.

The chain couples TRBV3-1 to TRBJ2-3; 8 bases agree with TRBD1. V lost 4 bases and J lost 7; bases outside the gene matches: 13. Germline V gene data show CDR1 as LGHDT and CDR2 as YNNKEL (reference sequence). The CDR3 runs to 16 residues. The CDR3 spells CASSPGTGTLGNTQYF. The CDR3 DNA is TGTGCCAGCAGCCCCGGGACAGGCACTCTAGGTAATACGCAGTATTTT.